This record covers a single T cell receptor (beta chain). Recovery meant two consecutive negative NP/OP PCR tests, professional clearance, or resolved symptoms. This record comes from a study of blood T cell repertoires in COVID-19. For the study at large: Whether acute or convalescent, the COVID-19 samples came from the United States, Italy and Spain. The analysed material was cDNA or gDNA that came from T cells, B-cell-depleted T cells, or PBMCs.

Sequenced by immunoSEQ multiplex PCR; TCRdb stores in-frame clones only, minus some. The data show around 150,000 clones, about four fifths seen once. The TCR originated in an older woman who had recovered from COVID-19. Sequencing input: PBMCs or T cells enriched from blood (not recorded which).

CDR3 in DNA: TGTGCCAGTAGACTAGCAGCCAGGAACCAGAACACTGAAGCTTTCTTT. Encoded protein: CASRLAARNQNTEAFF. The genes are TRBV2 and TRBJ1-1, with D unclear. With 9 bases removed from V and 1 base from J, the gap between germline ends came to 21 bases. This CDR3 has 16 amino acids. CDR1 SNHLY and CDR2 FYNNEI come from the germline V gene.